Following are 13 T cell receptor beta chains from one sample sequenced in a study of cytomegalovirus exposure and HLA in healthy donors. The PCR contained 60 Vbeta and 13 Jbeta primers. Using immunoSEQ multiplex PCR, the repertoire was profiled, and TCRdb retains in-frame clones only, with some absent. The sample table includes some 120,000 clones. The sequencing input was PBMCs. Every receptor here comes from a man in his forties in good health and CMV-seronegative.

This chain connects TRBV28 to TRBJ2-7, with TRBD1 identical over 10 bases. V dropped 6 bases and J dropped 3; count of bases not matched to a gene: 2. CDR1 and CDR2 (germline): MDHEN, SYDVKM. This CDR3 contains 13 residues. Here the CDR3 reads CASRRTGGYEQYF. In DNA, the CDR3 is TGTGCCAGCAGGCGGACAGGGGGCTACGAGCAGTACTTC.

The chain employs TRBV5-4 and TRBJ2-7; perhaps TRBD2 as D (6 bases). From germline, CDR1 is SGHNT and CDR2 YYREEE (reference sequence). V gave up 3 bases and J gave up 2 bases, with 15 bases separating them. CDR3 length: 15 amino acids. The CDR3 DNA follows: TGTGCCAGCAGCTGGGCGGGGTCCGGGCCCTACGAGCAGTACTTC. Protein: CASSWAGSGPYEQYF.

This chain links TRBV7-9 with TRBJ2-3, with TRBD2 matching 14 bases. The germline V gene encodes CDR1 SEHNR and CDR2 FQNEAQ (reference sequence). This CDR3 has 17 amino acids. The J segment lost 6 bases and the V segment lost 5 bases, leaving 10 bases of the junction unmatched. The CDR3 coding sequence is TGTGCCAGCAGCCCTCCGGGACTAGCGGGAGAGGGGGATACGCAGTATTTT. Its translation: CASSPPGLAGEGDTQYF.

The chain employs TRBV12-5 and TRBJ2-3; TRBD1 agrees at 10 bases. Per germline, CDR1 LGHNT and CDR2 FRNRAP. CDR3 length: 16 amino acids. J lost 2 bases, V lost 3 bases, and 5 bases had no gene match. CDR3: CASGLRGQGSTDTQYF. CDR3 DNA sequence: TGTGCTAGTGGTTTACGGGGACAGGGGTCCACAGATACGCAGTATTTT.

The CDR3 sequence is CASSQDLRGNQPQHF. CDR3 sequence (DNA): TGTGCCAGCAGCCAAGATCTGCGGGGCAATCAGCCCCAGCATTTT. This sequence joins TRBV4-2 and TRBJ1-5; D is undetermined. Germline V lookup: CDR1 LGHNA, CDR2 YNFKEQ. This CDR3 is built from 15 residues. The ends were cut back, 0 bases at V and 2 bases at J, with 8 bases in the middle.

CDR3 DNA: TGTGCCAGCAGCTTAGGTTGGGCAGAAGAGACCCAGTACTTC. It is translated as CASSLGWAEETQYF. This chain connects TRBV7-9 to TRBJ2-5; no reliable D call. Trimming took 1 base from V and 3 from J, leaving 9 bases between them. Germline assignment: CDR1 SEHNR and CDR2 FQNEAQ (reference sequence). This CDR3 is built from 14 residues.

The chain uses TRBV11-3 and TRBJ1-1, with a tentative D call TRBD1 (5 bases). Trimming left V 1 base short and J 5 bases short, with 14 bases between. The CDR3 loop spans 15 amino acids. Germline V gives CDR1 SGHNT, CDR2 YENEEA. The CDR3 reads CASSLAQGSWTEAFF. CDR3 bases: TGTGCCAGCAGCTTAGCCCAGGGAAGTTGGACTGAAGCTTTCTTT. The variable domain in full, with the rest retrieved from reference TRBV11-3 and TRBJ1-1, is EAGVVQSPRYKIIEKKQPVAFWCNPISGHNTLYWYLQNLGQGPELLIRYENEEAVDDSQLPKDRFSAERLKGVDSTLKIQPAELGDSAVYLCASSLAQGSWTEAFFGQGTRLTVV.

The chain links TRBV5-4 to TRBJ2-1; 8 bases align to TRBD2. The CDR3 loop spans 17 amino acids. With 3 bases clipped from V and 9 bases from J, the junction kept 17 bases outside the gene matches. The germline V gene encodes CDR1 SGHNT and CDR2 YYREEE (reference sequence). The CDR3 sequence is CASSSALSGTGGIEQFF. The CDR3, as DNA: TGTGCCAGCAGCTCCGCCCTTAGCGGGACGGGGGGCATTGAGCAGTTCTTC.

This sequence joins TRBV11-3 and TRBJ2-7; 7 nucleotides align to TRBD2. CDR1 and CDR2 from the germline V gene are SGHNT and YENEEA. V trimming: 8 bases; J trimming: 3 bases; junction bases outside the gene matches: 13. This CDR3 is 15 amino acids long. The CDR3 loop reads CASSASASGLYEQYF. CDR3 coding DNA: TGTGCCAGCTCAGCTTCAGCTAGCGGTCTCTACGAGCAGTACTTC.

The chain carries TRBV9 and TRBJ1-2, with 7 bases aligning to TRBD1. The CDR3 totals 14 residues. Looked up from germline, CDR1 is SGDLS and CDR2 is YYNGEE. Losses at the gene ends were 0 bases for V and 6 bases for J; bases not matched to a gene: 5. The CDR3 coding sequence is TGTGCCAGCAGCGTAGTCGGGCAGGGGGATGGCTACACCTTC. Translating it yields CASSVVGQGDGYTF.

This chain uses TRBV5-5 with TRBJ2-7, with D possibly being TRBD1 (6 bases). This CDR3 contains 13 residues. Trimming left V 4 bases short and J 4 bases short, with 12 bases between. Germline V CDR1 and CDR2: SGHKS, YYEKEE (reference sequence). The DNA of the CDR3 is TGTGCCAGCAGCGTCCCGGGGACATACGAGCAGTACTTC. Encoded protein: CASSVPGTYEQYF.

Points on this clone: A read error may produce the germline difference seen at one junction end. J is TRBJ2-3 and V is TRBV4-3; D might be TRBD1 (7 bases). The CDR3 runs to 15 residues. Germline CDR1 is LGHNA and CDR2 is YSLEER. The CDR3 here is CASSQGQGGTYTQYF. The CDR3 DNA is TGCGCCAGCAGCCAAGGACAGGGAGGCACATATACGCAGTATTTT.

The chain uses TRBV9 and TRBJ2-7, with TRBD2 identical over 12 bases. CDR3 length: 15 amino acids. Germline V gives CDR1 SGDLS, CDR2 YYNGEE. With 3 bases clipped from V and 5 bases from J, the junction kept 6 bases outside the gene matches. CDR3 bases: TGTGCCAGCAGCGACTCAACTAGCGGGAGGAACGAGCAGTACTTC. This translates into CASSDSTSGRNEQYF.